These 10 T cell receptor beta chains were sequenced from one sample in a study of blood T cell repertoires in COVID-19. Libraries were prepared by immunoSEQ multiplex PCR; TCRdb keeps only in-frame clonotypes and omits some of them. Among around 360,000 clones listed, 70% to 90% were seen once. The sequencing input was PBMCs or T cells enriched from blood (not recorded which). The source of these receptors is a man aged 40-55 years in a cohort exposed to, infected with or recovered from COVID-19 (not recorded which).

This clone was observed a handful of times. The chain employs TRBV7-9 and TRBJ2-1; perhaps TRBD2 as D (5 bases). Germline V CDR1 and CDR2: SEHNR, FQNEAQ (reference sequence). The V end lost 6 bases, the J end lost 5 bases, and 14 bases lay between the germline ends. The CDR3 length is 14 residues. This chain's CDR3 is CASSYYGLDNEQFF. The CDR3 DNA reads as TGTGCCAGCAGTTACTATGGACTCGACAATGAGCAGTTCTTC.

The chain links TRBV28 to TRBJ2-5; a possible D gene is TRBD1 (6 bases). CDR1 MDHEN and CDR2 SYDVKM come from the germline V gene. This CDR3 region has 13 residues. V was trimmed by 6 bases and J by 5 bases, leaving 13 bases between them. The CDR3 sequence: CASRETGRETQYF. CDR3 nucleotide sequence: TGTGCCAGCAGAGAGACAGGCCGGGAGACCCAGTACTTC.

The genes are TRBV2 and TRBJ2-1; 14 bases are a match to TRBD2. Germline-derived CDR1 and CDR2 are SNHLY and FYNNEI. This CDR3 is built from 13 residues. Trimming removed 6 bases from V and 13 bases from J; junction bases left unmatched: 5. CDR3 in DNA: TGTGCCAGCAGCGCCGGGACTAGCGGGAGACAGTTCTTC. Its translation: CASSAGTSGRQFF.

The V gene is TRBV11-1, the J gene TRBJ1-3; D is perhaps TRBD1 (5 bases). Germline V gene lookup returns CDR1 SGHAT and CDR2 FQDESV (reference sequence). V dropped 4 bases and J dropped 0 bases, with 10 bases sitting between them. The CDR3 contains 15 residues. CDR3 DNA sequence: TGTGCCAGCAGCTCGACAGTTTTCTCTGGAAACACCATATATTTT. Translated, it gives CASSSTVFSGNTIYF.

The chain joins TRBV7-2 to TRBJ1-1, with 8 bases aligning to TRBD1. The junction had 3 bases not matched to a gene; V was cut back by 5 bases and J by 4 bases. The V gene's germline CDR1 is SGHTA and CDR2 FQGNSA. The CDR3 runs 13 residues. The CDR3, as DNA: TGTGCCAGCAGCGGACAGGGCTCCACTGAAGCTTTCTTT. Translation gives CASSGQGSTEAFF. The full variable domain, rest sourced from reference TRBV7-2 and TRBJ1-1, is GAGVSQSPSNKVTEKGKDVELRCDPISGHTALYWYRQSLGQGLEFLIYFQGNSAPDKSGLPSDRFSAERTGGSVSTLTIQRTQQEDSAVYLCASSGQGSTEAFFGQGTRLTVV.

The rearrangement uses TRBV24-1 and TRBJ1-5; 7 positions match TRBD1. The CDR3 spans 17 residues. Germline V gives CDR1 KGHDR, CDR2 SFDVKD. After removal of 3 bases from V and 3 bases from J, the junction contained 10 bases not matched to a gene. The CDR3 loop reads CATSDAAGTANNQPQHF. CDR3 bases: TGTGCCACCAGTGATGCGGCCGGGACAGCTAACAATCAGCCCCAGCATTTT.

V usage is TRBV5-6 and J usage is TRBJ2-3; D gene ambiguous. V was trimmed by 2 bases and J by 4 bases, leaving 14 bases between them. This CDR3 has 15 amino acids. CDR1 is SGHDT and CDR2 is YYEEEE in the germline V gene. CDR3 sequence: CASSFFGVSSDTQYF. The DNA for the CDR3 is TGTGCCAGCAGCTTCTTCGGAGTAAGCTCAGATACGCAGTATTTT.

This clone was counted a few times. The genes are TRBV9 and TRBJ1-2; TRBD1 might be the D (5 bases). Trimming cost V 7 bases and J 4 bases, with 11 bases left between them. Germline lookup yields CDR1 SGDLS and CDR2 YYNGEE. The CDR3 contains 12 residues. CDR3 coding DNA: TGTGCCAGCGGACACCTAAGCTATGGCTACACCTTC. Its translation: CASGHLSYGYTF.

This chain connects TRBV7-2 to TRBJ1-1; the D gene is possibly TRBD1 (5 bases). V dropped 1 base and J dropped 1 base, with 10 bases sitting between them. Per the germline V gene, CDR1 is SGHTA and CDR2 is FQGNSA. This CDR3 spans 15 amino acids. The CDR3 DNA reads as TGTGCCAGCAGCTTAGGGGGCCGACAGAACACTGAAGCTTTCTTT. Protein product: CASSLGGRQNTEAFF.

On this clone: Other DNA sequences in the sample encode the same CDR3. The rearrangement uses TRBV3-1 (or the pseudogene TRBV3-2) and TRBJ2-1; D is perhaps TRBD1 (6 bases). The CDR3 is 16 amino acids. Germline CDR1 and CDR2: LGHDT and YNNKEL (reference sequence). Trimming shortened V by 2 bases and J by 7 bases, and 18 bases separated the two germline ends. The CDR3 here is CASSQSKARGRNEQFF. The DNA for the CDR3 is TGTGCCAGCAGCCAAAGTAAGGCCAGGGGAAGAAATGAGCAGTTCTTC.